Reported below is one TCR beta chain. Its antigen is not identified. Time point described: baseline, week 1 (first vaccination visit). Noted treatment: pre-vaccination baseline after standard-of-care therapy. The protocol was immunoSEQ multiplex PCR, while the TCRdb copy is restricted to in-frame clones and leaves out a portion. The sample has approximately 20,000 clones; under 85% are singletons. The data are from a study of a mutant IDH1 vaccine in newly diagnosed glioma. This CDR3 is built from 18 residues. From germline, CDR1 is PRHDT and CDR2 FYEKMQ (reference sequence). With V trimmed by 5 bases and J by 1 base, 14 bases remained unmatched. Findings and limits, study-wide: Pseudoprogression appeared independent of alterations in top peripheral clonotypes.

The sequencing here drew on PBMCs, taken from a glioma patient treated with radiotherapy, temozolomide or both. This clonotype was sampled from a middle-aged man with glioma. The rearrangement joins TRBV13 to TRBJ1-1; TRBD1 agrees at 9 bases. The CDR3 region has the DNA TGTGCCAGCAGCGGGGTCCCGGGACAGGGTCCGAGGAACACTGAAGCTTTCTTT. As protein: CASSGVPGQGPRNTEAFF.